Listed below are T cell receptor beta chains from one sample, sequenced in a study of human T cells and chemical hapten exposure. From the RACE reads, TCRdb called clonotypes with MiXCR, one entry per CDR3 protein. The data contain about 71,000 distinct CDR3 sequences, 9.8% of them seen just once; the ten biggest clones take up less than 4%. The specimen was whole blood, collected in connection with sensitization to the hapten diphenylcyclopropenone (DPC). All receptors come from a woman between 40 and 55 years old with alopecia areata. Some clones in this sample may be carry-over from other donors' samples. Each CDR3 is given without its conserved first and last residue. D genes are given only for firm matches.

TRBV7-8	-	TRBJ1-3	ASSLGVAPGNTIY
TRBV19	-	TRBJ1-5	ASSIQAKIAQH
TRBV6-2/TRBV6-3	-	TRBJ1-1	ASRPDRYTEAF
TRBV3-1	-	TRBJ2-6	ASSQDRKALGANVLT
TRBV6-1	-	TRBJ1-2	ASSEKMGAGVDGYT
TRBV6-2/TRBV6-3	-	TRBJ2-4	ASSPIDRLAKNIQY
TRBV5-1	TRBD1	TRBJ2-7	ASSLGQGATASEQY
TRBV7-9	TRBD2	TRBJ2-1	ASSWGLAGGNNEQF
TRBV27	-	TRBJ2-1	ASSGGDSYNEQF
TRBV7-6	-	TRBJ2-1	ASSLARLDEQF
TRBV25-1	-	TRBJ2-5	ASSPTDVRQETQY
TRBV12-3/TRBV12-4	TRBD1	TRBJ2-7	ASSLRDRAGHEQY
TRBV12-3/TRBV12-4	-	TRBJ2-5	ASRMGVYRGETQY